Each of the 5 T cell receptor beta chains below was sequenced from the same sample in a study of blood T cell repertoires in COVID-19. Profiling relied on immunoSEQ multiplex PCR, and the TCRdb table lists in-frame clones only, not all of them. The data hold approximately 150,000 clones, with about four fifths observed a single time. Sequenced material: peripheral blood. The origin of the receptors is a human donor in a cohort sampled during active COVID-19.

The chain links TRBV30 to TRBJ2-1; D may be TRBD2 (6 bases). Trimming took 2 bases from V and 7 from J, leaving 6 bases between them. This CDR3 has 11 residues. The germline V gene encodes CDR1 GTSNPN and CDR2 SVGIG (reference sequence). The CDR3, as DNA: TGTGCCTGGAGTAGCGGGAATGAGCAGTTCTTC. It translates to CAWSSGNEQFF. Drawing the rest from reference TRBV30 and TRBJ2-1, the complete variable domain is SQTIHQWPATLVQPVGSPLSLECTVEGTSNPNLYWYRQAAGRGLQLLFYSVGIGQISSEVPQNLSASRPQDRQFILSSKKLLLSDSGFYLCAWSSGNEQFFGPGTRLTVL.

The chain is built from TRBV7-3 and TRBJ2-3; the match to TRBD2 covers 8 bases. With 1 base clipped from V and 5 bases from J, the junction kept 8 bases outside the gene matches. Germline loops: CDR1 SGHTA, CDR2 FQGTGA. This CDR3 is built from 16 residues. In nucleotides, the CDR3 is TGTGCCAGCAGCTTAAGCTCGGGAGGGCCTCAAGATACGCAGTATTTT. This sequence encodes CASSLSSGGPQDTQYF.

The gene calls are TRBV18 and TRBJ2-3; 7 bases fit TRBD1. CDR3 length: 15 amino acids. After removal of 0 bases from V and 2 bases from J, the junction contained 2 bases not matched to a gene. Germline V gene data show CDR1 as KGHSH and CDR2 as LQKENI. CDR3 DNA: TGTGCCAGCTCACCACCGGGACAGACCACAGATACGCAGTATTTT. It codes for CASSPPGQTTDTQYF.

This clone appeared a single time. The rearrangement uses TRBV30 and TRBJ2-3, with TRBD1 as a possible D gene (6 bases). The V gene's germline CDR1 is GTSNPN and CDR2 SVGIG (reference sequence). Trimming left V 2 bases short and J 3 bases short, with 15 bases between. The CDR3 spans 15 residues. The DNA for the CDR3 is TGTGCCTGGAGTCCCAATGGGGGCGAAACAGATACGCAGTATTTT. Encoded protein: CAWSPNGGETDTQYF.

The rearrangement uses TRBV5-1 and TRBJ1-2; D is uncertain. This CDR3 is 15 amino acids long. Trimming removed 4 bases at V and 8 bases at J, with 21 bases between. From germline, CDR1 is SGHRS and CDR2 YFSETQ. Written as DNA, the CDR3 is TGCGCCAGCAGCCCGAGAAGCGGGTTTCGGGGAGGCTACACCTTC. Translation: CASSPRSGFRGGYTF.